This T cell receptor beta chain was sequenced for a study of T cell responses to AZD1222 COVID-19 vaccine. As to this clone: As yet, its antigen is unknown.

The CDR3 is made up of 12 amino acids. The V end was cut by 4 bases, the J end by 8 bases, with 9 bases between. In germline, CDR1 is LGHDT, CDR2 YNNKEL (reference sequence). Produced via immunoSEQ multiplex PCR; TCRdb's table is partial and in-frame only. The repertoire holds about 180,000 clones, with approximately 91% as singletons. Study results and caveats: Most donors were white British and more were female, and clonal diversity was possibly underestimated. Two AZD1222 doses significantly raised spike-specific TCR breadth and depth over controls. With dominance at 160-218 and 743-854, vaccine-associated CD4 TCRs spanned spike.

Here the sequenced sample was peripheral blood, taken 28 days after the second AZD1222 dose. This clonotype originated in an adult who received the AZD1222 COVID-19 vaccine. The chain joins TRBV3-1 (or the pseudogene TRBV3-2) to TRBJ1-3, with a tentative D call TRBD1 (5 bases). The CDR3 is CASSPQGHTIYF. The CDR3 bases are TGTGCCAGCAGCCCCCAGGGACACACCATATATTTT.